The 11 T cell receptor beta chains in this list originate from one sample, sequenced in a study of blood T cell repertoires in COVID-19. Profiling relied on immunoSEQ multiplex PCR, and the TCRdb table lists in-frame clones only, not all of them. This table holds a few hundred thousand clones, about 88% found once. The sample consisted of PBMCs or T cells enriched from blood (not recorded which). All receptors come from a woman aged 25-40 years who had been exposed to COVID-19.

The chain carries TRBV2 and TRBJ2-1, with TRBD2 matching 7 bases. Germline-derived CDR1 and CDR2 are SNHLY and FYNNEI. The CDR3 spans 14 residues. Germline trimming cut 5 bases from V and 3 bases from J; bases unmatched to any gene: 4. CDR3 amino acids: CASSSRGGYNEQFF. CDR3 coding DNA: TGTGCCAGCAGTTCCCGCGGGGGCTACAATGAGCAGTTCTTC.

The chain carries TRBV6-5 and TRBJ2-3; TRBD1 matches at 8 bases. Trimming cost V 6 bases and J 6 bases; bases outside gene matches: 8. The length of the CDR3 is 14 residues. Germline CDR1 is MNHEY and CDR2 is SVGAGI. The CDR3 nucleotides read TGTGCCAGCAGAGGAACAGGGGGGCCCGATACGCAGTATTTT. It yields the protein CASRGTGGPDTQYF.

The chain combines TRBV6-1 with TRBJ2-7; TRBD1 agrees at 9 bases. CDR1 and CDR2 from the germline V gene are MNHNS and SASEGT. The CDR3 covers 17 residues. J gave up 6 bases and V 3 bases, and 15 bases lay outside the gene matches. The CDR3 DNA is TGTGCCAGCAGTGACCTGGCCCCCGGGACAGGGACCTTCGAGCAGTACTTC. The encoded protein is CASSDLAPGTGTFEQYF.

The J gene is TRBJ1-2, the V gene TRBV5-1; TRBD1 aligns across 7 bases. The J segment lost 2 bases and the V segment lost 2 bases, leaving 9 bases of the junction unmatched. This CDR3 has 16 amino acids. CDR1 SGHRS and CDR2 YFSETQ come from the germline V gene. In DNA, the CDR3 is TGCGCCAGCAGCTTAGGGCAGGGGGAGTTCAACTATGGCTACACCTTC. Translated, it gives CASSLGQGEFNYGYTF.

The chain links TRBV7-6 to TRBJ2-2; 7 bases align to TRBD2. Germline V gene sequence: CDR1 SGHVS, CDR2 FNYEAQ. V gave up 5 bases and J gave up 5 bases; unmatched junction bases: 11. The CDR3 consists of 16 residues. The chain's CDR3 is CASSGAGRGATGELFF. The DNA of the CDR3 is TGTGCCAGCAGCGGAGCGGGGCGGGGTGCGACCGGGGAGCTGTTTTTT.

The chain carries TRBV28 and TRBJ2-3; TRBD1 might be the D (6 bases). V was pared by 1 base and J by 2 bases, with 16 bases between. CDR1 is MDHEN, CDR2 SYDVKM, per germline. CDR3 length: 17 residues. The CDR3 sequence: CASSLSTGTGLTDTQYF. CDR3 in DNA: TGTGCCAGCAGTTTATCTACAGGGACCGGGCTCACAGATACGCAGTATTTT. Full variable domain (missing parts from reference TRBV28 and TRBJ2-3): DVKVTQSSRYLVKRTGEKVFLECVQDMDHENMFWYRQDPGLGLRLIYFSYDVKMKEKGDIPEGYSVSREKKERFSLILESASTNQTSMYLCASSLSTGTGLTDTQYFGPGTRLTVL.

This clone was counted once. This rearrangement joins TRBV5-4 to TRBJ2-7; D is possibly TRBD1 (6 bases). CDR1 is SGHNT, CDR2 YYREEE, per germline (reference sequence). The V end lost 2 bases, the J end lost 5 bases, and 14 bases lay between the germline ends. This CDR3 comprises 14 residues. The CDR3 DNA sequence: TGTGCCAGCAGCTTCGGACAGACACGCAACGAGCAGTACTTC. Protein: CASSFGQTRNEQYF. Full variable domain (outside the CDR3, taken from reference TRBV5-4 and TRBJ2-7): ETGVTQSPTHLIKTRGQQVTLRCSSQSGHNTVSWYQQALGQGPQFIFQYYREEENGRGNFPPRFSGLQFPNYSSELNVNALELDDSALYLCASSFGQTRNEQYFGPGTRLTVT.

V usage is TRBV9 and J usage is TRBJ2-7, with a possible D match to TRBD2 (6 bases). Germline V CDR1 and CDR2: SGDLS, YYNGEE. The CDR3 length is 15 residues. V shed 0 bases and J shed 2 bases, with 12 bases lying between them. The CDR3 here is CASSVGSSGTYEQYF. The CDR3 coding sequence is TGTGCCAGCAGCGTAGGCAGTAGCGGAACCTACGAGCAGTACTTC.

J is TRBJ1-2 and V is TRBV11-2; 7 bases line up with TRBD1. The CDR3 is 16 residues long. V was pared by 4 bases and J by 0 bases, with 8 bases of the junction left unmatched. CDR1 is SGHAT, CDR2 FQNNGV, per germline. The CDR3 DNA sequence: TGTGCCAGCAGCTCGGGACAGAAACAAGCTAACTATGGCTACACCTTC. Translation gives CASSSGQKQANYGYTF.

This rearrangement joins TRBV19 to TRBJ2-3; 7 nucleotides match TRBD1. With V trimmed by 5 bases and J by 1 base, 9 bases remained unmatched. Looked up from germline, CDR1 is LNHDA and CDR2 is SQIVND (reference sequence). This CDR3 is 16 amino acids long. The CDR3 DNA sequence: TGTGCCAGTAGTCCATCGAGGGGGACAGGCACAGATACGCAGTATTTT. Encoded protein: CASSPSRGTGTDTQYF.

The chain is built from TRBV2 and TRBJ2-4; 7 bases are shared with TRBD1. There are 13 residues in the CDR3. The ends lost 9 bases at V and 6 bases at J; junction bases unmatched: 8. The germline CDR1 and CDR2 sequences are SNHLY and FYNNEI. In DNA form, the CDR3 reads TGTGCCAGTAGGGACAGAGAAGTAAACATTCAGTACTTC. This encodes CASRDREVNIQYF.